This TCR beta chain originates from a study of cytotoxic CD8 clonotypes in ibrutinib-treated CLL. Repertoires were generated with immunoSEQ multiplex PCR, while TCRdb's copy carries only in-frame clones and drops some. The table shows tens of thousands of clones, with nearly 50% occurring only once. General observations from the study: A difference in sampling times existed between sustained-remission and progressing patients.

Per the germline V gene, CDR1 is SGDLS and CDR2 is YYNGEE. CDR3 length: 13 amino acids. Trimming cost V 1 base and J 5 bases, with 9 bases left between them. The table lists this clone with many counts. Antigen: not known. PBMCs that had been cryopreserved were the source of roughly 2 micrograms of genomic DNA for TCR beta libraries. This receptor was obtained from a human donor with chronic lymphocytic leukemia. The sequencing here drew on PBMCs, taken before ibrutinib treatment. The chain has TRBV9 and TRBJ1-2; D remains unclear. The CDR3 region is CASSVIAVYGYTF. The CDR3 DNA is TGTGCCAGCAGCGTAATAGCGGTTTATGGCTACACCTTC.